What follows are 21 T cell receptor beta chains derived from one specimen sequenced in a study of blood T cell repertoires in COVID-19 (dated by TCRdb to the early 2020s). Libraries came from the immunoSEQ multiplex PCR assay. In TCRdb, the immuneACCESS table is reduced to in-frame sequences with V and J assigned. These tables do not hold every clone; where another copy was compared, an unresolved V gene accounts for under half, and the others remain unexplained. Within this sample are about 46,000 clones, with 87% of them counted one time only. More than 15% of the sample is taken by the ten largest. Sequenced: peripheral blood. Receptors originate from a human donor in a cohort sampled during active COVID-19.

V and J are TRBV9 and TRBJ1-1, with D uncertain. Looked up from germline, CDR1 is SGDLS and CDR2 is YYNGEE. The V and J ends lost 2 bases and 0 bases respectively, with 20 bases between them. This CDR3 is built from 18 residues. The CDR3 reads CASSVGGGSDMMNTEAFF. The CDR3, as DNA: TGTGCCAGCAGCGTGGGAGGTGGGTCCGACATGATGAACACTGAAGCTTTCTTT. Combining the CDR3 with reference TRBV9 and TRBJ1-1 gives the whole variable domain DSGVTQTPKHLITATGQRVTLRCSPRSGDLSVYWYQQSLDQGLQFLIQYYNGEERAKGNILERFSAQQFPDLHSELNLSSLELGDSALYFCASSVGGGSDMMNTEAFFGQGTRLTVV.

Written as DNA, the CDR3 is TGTGCCAGCAGCGAGGGGACAGGGTGGCGTGAGCAGTTCTTC. Translating gives CASSEGTGWREQFF. The chain uses TRBV9 and TRBJ2-1; 9 bases are a match to TRBD1. CDR3 length equals 14 residues. After removal of 3 bases from V and 9 bases from J, the junction contained 7 bases not matched to a gene. Germline loops: CDR1 SGDLS, CDR2 YYNGEE.

The chain uses TRBV19 and TRBJ2-2; 9 nucleotides agree with TRBD1. This CDR3 has 16 amino acids. The ends lost 5 bases at V and 4 bases at J; junction bases unmatched: 8. Germline lookup yields CDR1 LNHDA and CDR2 SQIVND (reference sequence). DNA for the CDR3: TGTGCCAGTAGTTCCTGGGGACAGGGTACCACCGGGGAGCTGTTTTTT. Translation: CASSSWGQGTTGELFF.

The V and J genes are TRBV7-6 and TRBJ1-1, with 9 bases identical to TRBD1. CDR3 length equals 14 residues. V lost 1 base and J lost 6; bases outside the gene matches: 3. Germline lookup yields CDR1 SGHVS and CDR2 FNYEAQ. Here the CDR3 reads CASSLVQGAAEAFF. CDR3 sequence (DNA): TGTGCCAGCAGCTTAGTACAGGGGGCAGCTGAAGCTTTCTTT.

V is TRBV5-1 and J is TRBJ1-1; 8 bases match TRBD1. Germline CDR1 reads SGHRS; CDR2 reads YFSETQ. The V segment lost 0 bases and the J segment 1 base; nucleotides outside the gene matches: 2. CDR3 length: 15 amino acids. The CDR3 coding sequence is TGCGCCAGCAGCTTGGGCCAGGGGGCGAACACTGAAGCTTTCTTT. Protein product: CASSLGQGANTEAFF.

A few counts support this clone. This chain joins TRBV7-9 and TRBJ1-6; perhaps TRBD1 as D (6 bases). Germline values: CDR1 SEHNR, CDR2 FQNEAQ (reference sequence). Trimming took off 5 bases at V and 5 bases at J, with 16 bases between the two ends. CDR3 length: 16 amino acids. The CDR3 loop is CASSPPGEGDNSPLHF. The CDR3 nucleotides read TGTGCCAGCAGCCCACCCGGGGAGGGGGATAATTCACCCCTCCACTTT.

The chain recombines TRBV12-5 with TRBJ2-2; tentatively, D is TRBD1 (5 bases). CDR3 length: 15 amino acids. Germline values: CDR1 LGHNT, CDR2 FRNRAP. Deletions cut 1 base from V and 3 bases from J, with 9 bases between. The CDR3 sequence is CASGLDQGYTGELFF. As DNA, the CDR3 is TGTGCTAGTGGTTTGGACCAGGGTTACACCGGGGAGCTGTTTTTT.

The CDR3, as DNA: TGTGCCAGCAGGGGGACAGGGATGAATGAGCAGTTCTTC. Residues: CASRGTGMNEQFF. The chain employs TRBV11-1 and TRBJ2-1, with 9 positions matching TRBD1. V shed 6 bases, J shed 7 bases, and the junction held 4 bases outside the gene matches. CDR1 and CDR2 (germline): SGHAT, FQDESV (reference sequence). The CDR3 sequence is 13 residues long. Together with reference TRBV11-1 and TRBJ2-1, the CDR3 gives the full variable domain: EAEVAQSPRYKITEKSQAVAFWCDPISGHATLYWYRQILGQGPELLVQFQDESVVDDSQLPKDRFSAERLKGVDSTLKIQPAELGDSAMYLCASRGTGMNEQFFGPGTRLTVL.

The chain carries TRBV29-1 and TRBJ2-7; D is unresolved. The CDR3 is made up of 13 amino acids. Germline CDR1 reads SQVTM; CDR2 reads ANQGSEA. V lost 8 bases and J lost 6, with 20 bases in between. The CDR3 DNA follows: TGCAGCACCCGGGTGGCAGTTTCGTCCGAGCAGTACTTC. Translation gives CSTRVAVSSEQYF.

The chain uses TRBV28 and TRBJ1-5, with D possibly being TRBD1 (6 bases). The CDR3 has 15 amino acids. The germline V gene encodes CDR1 MDHEN and CDR2 SYDVKM. V gave up 1 base and J gave up 6 bases, with 13 bases separating them. The CDR3 loop reads CASSLSGTSRQPQHF. The DNA of the CDR3 is TGTGCCAGCAGTTTATCCGGGACAAGTCGTCAGCCCCAGCATTTT.

The CDR3 loop is CASSRSGRTYEQYF. CDR3 nucleotide sequence: TGTGCCAGCAGCCGGAGCGGGAGGACTTACGAGCAGTACTTC. The rearrangement links TRBV14 to TRBJ2-7, with 9 nucleotides matching TRBD2. After removal of 4 bases from V and 4 bases from J, the junction contained 5 bases not matched to a gene. CDR1 and CDR2 (germline): SGHDN, FVKESK. The CDR3 loop spans 14 amino acids.

The chain joins TRBV29-1 to TRBJ2-7, with TRBD1 matching over 8 bases. This CDR3 comprises 14 residues. The junction had 8 bases not matched to a gene; V was cut back by 7 bases and J by 0 bases. The germline gives CDR1 SQVTM, CDR2 ANQGSEA. In nucleotides, the CDR3 is TGCAGCGCCGGGACAGGATATTCCTCCTACGAGCAGTACTTC. This codes for CSAGTGYSSYEQYF.

V is TRBV6-5 and J is TRBJ2-5; 9 positions agree with TRBD1. This CDR3 spans 15 amino acids. The V segment lost 2 bases and the J segment 5 bases; nucleotides outside the gene matches: 6. Germline CDR1 is MNHEY and CDR2 is SVGAGI. The CDR3 coding sequence is TGTGCCAGCAGTTACACCGGGACAGGGACGGAGACCCAGTACTTC. It yields the protein CASSYTGTGTETQYF.

The chain is built from TRBV19 and TRBJ2-7, with 10 bases fitting TRBD1. Germline assignment: CDR1 LNHDA and CDR2 SQIVND (reference sequence). V dropped 5 bases and J dropped 5; count of bases not matched to a gene: 12. CDR3 length equals 16 residues. The CDR3 coding sequence is TGTGCCAGTAGTGCTTTCCCGGGACAGGGGACGGACGAGCAGTACTTC. Protein product: CASSAFPGQGTDEQYF.

The chain uses TRBV25-1 and TRBJ1-2; the match to TRBD1 covers 7 bases. The CDR3 covers 14 residues. Germline values: CDR1 MGHDK, CDR2 SYGVNS. With V trimmed by 4 bases and J by 4 bases, 6 bases remained unmatched. This chain's CDR3 is CASSGRGGGYGYTF. In nucleotides, the CDR3 is TGTGCCAGCAGTGGGAGAGGGGGCGGCTATGGCTACACCTTC.

The chain carries TRBV13 and TRBJ1-1; 9 nucleotides agree with TRBD1. Germline V gene data show CDR1 as PRHDT and CDR2 as FYEKMQ (reference sequence). The CDR3 consists of 11 residues. V was pared by 10 bases and J by 10 bases, with 7 bases of the junction left unmatched. The CDR3 loop is CATRQGVGAFF. CDR3 nucleotide sequence: TGTGCCACCCGACAGGGGGTAGGAGCTTTCTTT.

The chain employs TRBV5-4 and TRBJ1-1; TRBD1 is a possible D gene (5 bases). The CDR3 spans 14 residues. From germline, CDR1 is SGHNT and CDR2 YYREEE (reference sequence). The V end was cut by 4 bases, the J end by 4 bases, with 14 bases between. The CDR3 loop reads CASSRRAQGTEAFF. DNA of the CDR3: TGTGCCAGCAGCCGCAGGGCTCAGGGCACTGAAGCTTTCTTT.

V is TRBV29-1 and J is TRBJ2-7, with TRBD1 as a possible D gene (6 bases). CDR1 and CDR2 from the germline V gene are SQVTM and ANQGSEA. This CDR3 spans 14 amino acids. Between the trimmed V and J ends, which lost 0 bases and 0 bases, there was a span of 9 bases. CDR3 nucleotides: TGCAGCGTTGAAGATGGGGACAACTCCTACGAGCAGTACTTC. This translates into CSVEDGDNSYEQYF.

The rearrangement uses TRBV6-1 and TRBJ2-7; 8 bases align to TRBD1. The CDR3 length is 15 residues. V was clipped by 2 bases and J by 5 bases; unmatched bases: 8. Germline CDR1 is MNHNS and CDR2 is SASEGT. CDR3 DNA sequence: TGTGCCAGCAGTGAATCAGGCAGGGGGCAAGACGAGCAGTACTTC. It codes for CASSESGRGQDEQYF.

Many counts were recorded for this clone. The chain uses TRBV5-4 and TRBJ2-7; 10 bases are shared with TRBD2. Trimming removed 1 base from V and 0 bases from J; junction bases left unmatched: 1. This CDR3 has 15 residues. Germline assignment: CDR1 SGHNT and CDR2 YYREEE (reference sequence). CDR3 in DNA: TGTGCCAGCAGCTTGTGGACTAGCGGCTCCTACGAGCAGTACTTC. Amino acids: CASSLWTSGSYEQYF.

This clone came up once. In DNA, the CDR3 is TGTGCCGTACAGGGGGCGACGCGGAACGAGCAGTACTTC. It is translated as CAVQGATRNEQYF. This chain joins TRBV28 and TRBJ2-7, with 9 bases lining up with TRBD1. Per the germline V gene, CDR1 is MDHEN and CDR2 is SYDVKM. The CDR3 runs 13 residues. V shed 11 bases and J 5 bases; nucleotides not matched to a gene: 10.